A selection of T cell receptor beta chains follows, all from one sample in a study of blood T cell repertoires in COVID-19. The data were produced by immunoSEQ multiplex PCR, yet TCRdb's version contains in-frame clones alone and is incomplete. In the table there are 130,000 or so clones, under 90% of which are singletons. Sample: peripheral blood. The origin of the receptors is an older woman with acute or convalescent COVID-19. Both conserved end residues are part of each CDR3. D genes are given only for firm matches.

v_gene	d_gene	j_gene	CDR3aa
TRBV6-2/TRBV6-3	.	TRBJ1-2	CASSNLGTSGYTF
TRBV7-9	.	TRBJ2-5	CASSFRTDETQYF
TRBV10-3	TRBD2	TRBJ2-5	CATREGLVQETQYF
TRBV5-5	.	TRBJ1-4	CASRRYSATNEKLFF
TRBV19	.	TRBJ2-2	CASSQGTYTGELFF
TRBV10-3	.	TRBJ1-1	CASRDGGVNTEAFF
TRBV3-1/TRBV3-2	.	TRBJ1-2	CASSQEQGRYGYTF
TRBV2	.	TRBJ1-5	CASSVRDYQPQHF
TRBV5-4	TRBD1	TRBJ1-1	CASSTGQGTSLNTEAFF
TRBV28	.	TRBJ1-1	CASKPGGTEAFF
TRBV18	.	TRBJ1-1	CASSEREAPNTEAFF
TRBV3-1/TRBV3-2	.	TRBJ1-3	CASSPPGISGNTIYF
TRBV13	.	TRBJ1-2	CASSLGVYGYTF
TRBV6-5	.	TRBJ2-3	CASSSYRSTDTQYF
TRBV5-8	TRBD2	TRBJ2-5	CASSLALAGGQETQYF
TRBV11-2	.	TRBJ1-4	CASSGTLNEKLFF
TRBV5-1	TRBD1	TRBJ1-2	CASSETGDYGYTF
TRBV30	TRBD2	TRBJ2-1	CAWSFRASGGLRGNEQFF
TRBV6-1	TRBD1	TRBJ1-3	CASSEQGTGGTIYF
TRBV5-5	.	TRBJ1-4	CASSLRQGPEKLFF
TRBV7-9	.	TRBJ2-2	CASSNRVFGELFF
TRBV5-1	TRBD1	TRBJ1-3	CASSLRSQGAGNTIYF
TRBV5-1	TRBD1	TRBJ1-3	CASSLAGGAGNTIYF
TRBV27	TRBD2	TRBJ2-1	CASKTSGGAMDEQFF
TRBV18	.	TRBJ2-1	CASSPQNEQFF
TRBV24-1	.	TRBJ2-7	CATSDGSRGSYEQYF
TRBV12-3/TRBV12-4	.	TRBJ2-7	CASSSPSSYEQYF
TRBV27	.	TRBJ2-2	CASSPRTVFGGELFF
TRBV15	.	TRBJ1-3	CATSPGAREILGNTIYF
TRBV25-1	.	TRBJ1-3	CASRRGQGNSGNTIYF
TRBV14	TRBD1	TRBJ1-2	CASSRDSRPDGYTF
TRBV7-6	.	TRBJ2-5	CASSRDMEETQYF
TRBV7-9	.	TRBJ1-1	CASSLGTGVNTEAFF
TRBV3-1/TRBV3-2	TRBD1	TRBJ1-2	CASSHYGRQGSNYGYTF
TRBV6-5	.	TRBJ1-2	CASSDFYDGYTF
TRBV19	.	TRBJ1-5	CASSILINQPQHF
TRBV5-4	.	TRBJ1-6	CASSLASSYNSPLHF
TRBV28	.	TRBJ1-2	CASSSGQLYGYTF
TRBV28	.	TRBJ2-5	CASGVGRRLPRETQYF
TRBV19	TRBD1	TRBJ2-1	CASSGGQGRIEQFF
TRBV18	.	TRBJ1-1	CASSSTMNTEAFF
TRBV12-5	TRBD2	TRBJ2-1	CASGLWSGGAREQFF
TRBV6-5	.	TRBJ2-5	CASSSQGLGETQYF